These 26 T cell receptor beta chains share one sample of origin, sequenced in a study of T cell responses to AZD1222 COVID-19 vaccine. The repertoire was sequenced with immunoSEQ multiplex PCR; TCRdb's copy has only in-frame clones and lacks some. The sample lists 110,000 or so clones; around 89% were seen once. The sample in question was peripheral blood, obtained 28 days after the second AZD1222 dose. All receptors derive from an adult who received the AZD1222 COVID-19 vaccine.

The chain uses TRBV7-9 and TRBJ2-1; 12 nucleotides match TRBD2. From germline, CDR1 is SEHNR and CDR2 FQNEAQ (reference sequence). V lost 0 bases and J lost 10; bases outside the gene matches: 4. The CDR3 extends over 15 amino acids. CDR3: CASSLAPGTSGEQFF. The CDR3 nucleotides read TGTGCCAGCAGCTTAGCCCCCGGGACTAGCGGGGAGCAGTTCTTC.

The chain employs TRBV28 and TRBJ2-7, with D possibly TRBD1 on 7 matching bases. The V end was cut by 5 bases, the J end by 4 bases, with 18 bases between. Looked up from germline, CDR1 is MDHEN and CDR2 is SYDVKM. The CDR3 is made up of 15 amino acids. As DNA, the CDR3 is TGTGCCAGCAGTGACCCGACAGGGACTGATTACGAGCAGTACTTC. Encoded protein: CASSDPTGTDYEQYF.

This clone has just one count. This chain joins TRBV12-3 or TRBV12-4 and TRBJ2-2; D is unclear. The V end lost 2 bases, the J end lost 1 base, and 2 bases lay between the germline ends. The CDR3 has 13 residues. CDR3 nucleotide sequence: TGTGCCAGCAGTTTATGGAACACCGGGGAGCTGTTTTTT. This codes for CASSLWNTGELFF.

The gene calls are TRBV27 and TRBJ1-1; D call uncertain. Trimming left V 3 bases short and J 6 bases short, with 14 bases between. From germline, CDR1 is MNHEY and CDR2 SMNVEV (reference sequence). The CDR3 spans 14 residues. The CDR3 DNA is TGTGCCAGCAGTTTCGGGTTAGACGGGTCTGAAGCTTTCTTT. The encoded protein is CASSFGLDGSEAFF.

J is TRBJ1-5 and V is TRBV7-8; weak D call: TRBD1 (5 bases). CDR3 length equals 13 residues. The germline V gene has CDR1 SGHVS and CDR2 FQNEAQ. The V end was cut by 2 bases, the J end by 4 bases, with 6 bases between. CDR3 in DNA: TGTGCCAGCAGCTTATGGGGGAATCAGCCCCAGCATTTT. It encodes CASSLWGNQPQHF. The full variable domain, in which reference TRBV7-8 and TRBJ1-5 provide the parts outside the CDR3, is GAGVSQSPRYKVAKRGQDVALRCDPISGHVSLFWYQQALGQGPEFLTYFQNEAQLDKSGLPSDRFFAERPEGSVSTLKIQRTQQEDSAVYLCASSLWGNQPQHFGDGTRLSIL.

This chain uses TRBV20-1 with TRBJ2-5; perhaps TRBD1 as D (5 bases). Germline CDR1 reads DFQATT; CDR2 reads SNEGSKA (reference sequence). V was clipped by 3 bases and J by 3 bases, with 17 bases between them. The CDR3 has 15 amino acids. CDR3 amino acids: CSASSLSTGKETQYF. In nucleotides, the CDR3 is TGCAGTGCTAGTTCTCTTAGTACAGGAAAAGAGACCCAGTACTTC.

The chain links TRBV15 to TRBJ1-2; 7 nucleotides agree with TRBD1. Germline values: CDR1 LNHNV, CDR2 YYDKDF (reference sequence). The CDR3 length is 17 residues. Trimming at V came to 0 bases and at J to 3 bases, leaving 10 bases not matched to a gene. The CDR3 bases are TGTGCCACCAGCAGAGAAGCCCCGGGACAGTCTCACTATGGCTACACCTTC. Translated, it gives CATSREAPGQSHYGYTF.

The chain carries TRBV3-1 (or the pseudogene TRBV3-2) and TRBJ2-1, with D uncertain. Per germline, CDR1 LGHDT and CDR2 YNNKEL (reference sequence). Trimming took off 1 base at V and 8 bases at J, with 6 bases between the two ends. CDR3 length: 12 amino acids. CDR3 in amino acids: CASSQVSHEQFF. CDR3 coding DNA: TGTGCCAGCAGCCAAGTAAGCCATGAGCAGTTCTTC.

The chain links TRBV30 to TRBJ2-7, with TRBD1 as a possible D gene (5 bases). The CDR3 is 12 residues long. V lost 7 bases and J lost 0, with 10 bases in between. CDR1 is GTSNPN and CDR2 is SVGIG in the germline V gene (reference sequence). CDR3 region: CAYHRSSYEQYF. CDR3 DNA sequence: TGTGCCTACCACAGGAGCTCCTACGAGCAGTACTTC.

The chain links TRBV18 to TRBJ2-1; D remains ambiguous. V was shortened by 3 bases and J by 4 bases, with 7 bases between the two germline ends. The CDR3 loop spans 13 amino acids. The germline V gene has CDR1 KGHSH and CDR2 LQKENI. CDR3 amino acids: CASSPVGYNEQFF. The CDR3 nucleotides are TGTGCCAGCTCACCGGTCGGGTACAATGAGCAGTTCTTC. The full variable domain, in which reference TRBV18 and TRBJ2-1 provide the parts outside the CDR3, is NAGVMQNPRHLVRRRGQEARLRCSPMKGHSHVYWYRQLPEEGLKFMVYLQKENIIDESGMPKERFSAEFPKEGPSILRIQQVVRGDSAAYFCASSPVGYNEQFFGPGTRLTVL.

CDR3 DNA: TGTGCCAGCAGTTTTGGTCGAGGGACAGGGCGGAATGAGCAGTTCTTC. Translation: CASSFGRGTGRNEQFF. The chain couples TRBV27 to TRBJ2-1, with TRBD1 identical over 9 bases. The CDR3 runs 16 residues. V lost 3 bases and J lost 7; bases outside the gene matches: 10. Germline V gives CDR1 MNHEY, CDR2 SMNVEV (reference sequence).

V and J are TRBV19 and TRBJ1-1, with a possible D match to TRBD1 (5 bases). Trimming pared 3 bases from V and 7 bases from J, leaving 9 bases between. Germline V CDR1 and CDR2: LNHDA, SQIVND (reference sequence). The CDR3 totals 12 residues. DNA for the CDR3: TGTGCCAGTAGTATCGGGGGGGTTGAAGCTTTCTTT. Protein: CASSIGGVEAFF.

The chain uses TRBV7-9 and TRBJ1-1; D not certain. Germline V gene sequence: CDR1 SEHNR, CDR2 FQNEAQ (reference sequence). The CDR3 is 11 amino acids. Trimming pared 7 bases from V and 7 bases from J, leaving 10 bases between. The CDR3 DNA follows: TGTGCCAGCACCAATTGGGGTGAAGCTTTCTTT. It codes for CASTNWGEAFF.

V is TRBV11-2 and J is TRBJ2-3, with a possible D match to TRBD2 (6 bases). The CDR3 sequence is 16 residues long. Germline assignment: CDR1 SGHAT and CDR2 FQNNGV. V lost 5 bases and J 4 bases, leaving 19 bases between the germline ends. The CDR3, as DNA: TGTGCCAGCAGCACCTCTTGGACTATAGCTCCAGATACGCAGTATTTT. As protein: CASSTSWTIAPDTQYF.

In this sample, this clone turned up a few times. The chain is built from TRBV4-1 and TRBJ1-1; the D is unclear. This CDR3 comprises 18 residues. The germline gives CDR1 MGHRA, CDR2 YSYEKL. V lost 1 base, J lost 1 base, and 19 bases lay in between. CDR3 loop: CASSQGPIVGSGNTEAFF. CDR3 DNA: TGCGCCAGCAGCCAAGGCCCGATTGTCGGGTCCGGGAACACTGAAGCTTTCTTT.

The rearrangement uses TRBV11-3 and TRBJ1-2, with D unclear. CDR3 length: 13 residues. Germline V lookup: CDR1 SGHNT, CDR2 YENEEA. V dropped 1 base and J dropped 4 bases, with 7 bases sitting between them. This chain's CDR3 is CASSLVYGYGYTF. In DNA form, the CDR3 reads TGTGCCAGCAGCTTAGTCTATGGCTATGGCTACACCTTC.

This chain links TRBV18 with TRBJ2-1; no clear D. Germline loops: CDR1 KGHSH, CDR2 LQKENI. This CDR3 has 13 residues. The V gene lost 4 bases and the J gene lost 7 bases, with 11 bases spanning the gap. The DNA for the CDR3 is TGTGCCAGCTCACTTGTGGTCCGGAATGAGCAGTTCTTC. Encoded protein: CASSLVVRNEQFF.

The V and J genes are TRBV4-3 and TRBJ2-2; possibly TRBD2 for D (5 bases). This CDR3 has 17 amino acids. Germline-derived CDR1 and CDR2 are LGHNA and YSLEER. V was pared by 2 bases and J by 1 base, with 14 bases between. The CDR3 region is CASSQKAGLLNTGELFF. In DNA, the CDR3 is TGCGCCAGCAGCCAAAAAGCCGGACTCCTGAACACCGGGGAGCTGTTTTTT.

This clone appeared once. V and J are TRBV19 and TRBJ1-1; TRBD1 matches at 10 bases. Germline values: CDR1 LNHDA, CDR2 SQIVND (reference sequence). This CDR3 has 16 residues. Germline trimming cut 5 bases from V and 1 base from J; bases unmatched to any gene: 7. The CDR3: CASSQGQGKGNTEAFF. Here the CDR3 DNA reads TGTGCCAGTAGTCAGGGACAGGGGAAAGGGAACACTGAAGCTTTCTTT.

The chain has TRBV5-6 and TRBJ1-2, with 7 bases aligning to TRBD1. V trimming: 4 bases; J trimming: 6 bases; junction bases outside the gene matches: 15. Germline CDR1 and CDR2: SGHDT and YYEEEE. CDR3 length: 16 residues. CDR3 DNA: TGTGCCAGCAGCCGCTCATTGGCCAGGGGGTTGGATGGCTACACCTTC. Amino acid sequence: CASSRSLARGLDGYTF.

J is TRBJ1-2 and V is TRBV28; D not resolved. Germline V gives CDR1 MDHEN, CDR2 SYDVKM. CDR3 length equals 12 residues. V was shortened by 8 bases and J by 4 bases, with 11 bases between the two germline ends. CDR3 sequence: CASGSRVYGYTF. The DNA of the CDR3 is TGTGCCAGCGGTTCGAGGGTCTATGGCTACACCTTC.

The V and J genes are TRBV4-1 and TRBJ2-7, with TRBD2 matching 9 bases. The junction had 12 bases not matched to a gene; V was cut back by 4 bases and J by 2 bases. The V gene's germline CDR1 is MGHRA and CDR2 YSYEKL. The CDR3 runs 17 residues. CDR3: CASSLRTGAGGPYEQYF. The CDR3 DNA is TGCGCCAGCAGCCTACGGACTGGAGCGGGGGGACCCTACGAGCAGTACTTC.

The chain carries TRBV9 and TRBJ2-7, with D uncertain. This CDR3 has 13 residues. Trimming left V 4 bases short and J 0 bases short, with 8 bases between. CDR1 and CDR2 (germline): SGDLS, YYNGEE. The CDR3 here is CASSQRDSYEQYF. CDR3 in DNA: TGTGCCAGCAGCCAGCGAGACTCCTACGAGCAGTACTTC.

The chain couples TRBV29-1 to TRBJ1-1; 8 nucleotides align to TRBD1. The CDR3 runs to 13 residues. CDR1 is SQVTM, CDR2 ANQGSEA, per germline. V shed 7 bases, J shed 3 bases, and the junction held 7 bases outside the gene matches. The CDR3 loop reads CSARTGPDTEAFF. As DNA, the CDR3 is TGCAGCGCCAGGACAGGGCCGGACACTGAAGCTTTCTTT.

This clone has a single count. DNA for the CDR3: TGCGCCAGCAGCCAAGAAGGGCAGCCGCCGAACACCGGGGAGCTGTTTTTT. Residues: CASSQEGQPPNTGELFF. The chain recombines TRBV4-3 with TRBJ2-2, with D unresolved. V lost 0 bases and J lost 0, with 11 bases in between. The CDR3 loop spans 17 amino acids. Germline V gene lookup returns CDR1 LGHNA and CDR2 YSLEER.

This chain links TRBV6-2 or TRBV6-3 with TRBJ2-3, with 8 positions matching TRBD2. Unmatched junction bases numbered 7, after V lost 6 bases and J lost 5 bases. The germline CDR1 and CDR2 sequences are MNHEY and SVGEGT. CDR3 length equals 14 residues. CDR3 loop: CASSRGGLEDTQYF. In nucleotides, the CDR3 is TGTGCCAGCAGCCGGGGGGGCCTCGAAGATACGCAGTATTTT.